Sequencing of this T cell receptor (beta chain) was carried out in a study of blood T cell repertoires in COVID-19 (dated by TCRdb to about 2020). A note on the overall study: Samples covering the acute and convalescent phases of COVID-19 were provided by collaborators in the United States, Italy and Spain. The material from the prospective study consisted of cDNA or gDNA derived from T cells, B-cell-depleted T cells, or PBMCs. Subjects who had been exposed to COVID-19, were actively infected with it, or had recovered from it provided the deeply sampled blood TCRbeta repertoires that made up the dataset. The repertoires were made available in a free public database intended to serve as a resource for research on the immune response to SARS-CoV-2. The samples were drawn from the first 160 participants of the ongoing ImmuneRACE study and from 1,200 or so subjects provided by 6 global collaborators. The sample metadata nearly always contained a de-identified subject ID, COVID-19 status, age in years and sex. Where available, HLA class I and class II types were taken from metadata supplied by the sample provider and were not determined by assay-based typing.

Each collaborating institution followed its own protocols to collect whole blood in K2EDTA tubes. Collaborator samples were shipped for TCRbeta analysis as frozen whole blood, isolated PBMCs, or DNA extracted from either sample type. The CDR3 spans 12 residues, from the cysteine through the phenylalanine. The retained sequence is limited to the CDR3, 36 bases, with the frame set at the first base. At the junction V is shortened by 0 bases and J by 10 bases, with 10 bases in between. Via the germline V gene, CDR1 is SGHVS and CDR2 FNYEAQ. The immunoSEQ Assay, a bias-controlled multiplex PCR, was used to amplify TCRbeta CDR3 regions from genomic DNA. In the source study's methods: The number of nucleated cells in each sample was estimated by amplification of reference gene primers within the assay. To quantify the absolute abundance of each unique TCRbeta CDR3 rearrangement, sequence reads were collapsed and filtered. For each sample, productive Simpson clonality was calculated by taking the square root of Simpson's diversity index across productive rearrangements. TCRdb obtained this table from immuneACCESS and retained in-frame rearrangements with V and J assigned. These tables miss some clones; where compared with another copy, unresolved V genes account for less than half of the shortfall, and the remainder is unexplained. Clone size and the V and J calls come from that table; the DNA yielded D and trimming. This sample gives about 26,000 clones in total; 60% to 70% of them show up just once. About 7.1% of the sample rests with the top ten.

Comment on this clone: Its antigen remains unidentified. The record has no base qualities; no much larger clone is one base away.

Points the paper makes about the study in general: How much clinical and demographic metadata was included differed by source and by participant, and the metadata was provided uncurated.

Sequenced material: peripheral blood. This clonotype was obtained from a man in his 60s with active or convalescent COVID-19. The rearrangement joined TRBV7-6 to TRBJ2-7; a tentative D call is TRBD2 (5 bases match). The DNA sequence follows: TGTGCCAGCAGCTTAGCGAGAGGGCCACAGTACTTC. Translated, this is CASSLARGPQYF.